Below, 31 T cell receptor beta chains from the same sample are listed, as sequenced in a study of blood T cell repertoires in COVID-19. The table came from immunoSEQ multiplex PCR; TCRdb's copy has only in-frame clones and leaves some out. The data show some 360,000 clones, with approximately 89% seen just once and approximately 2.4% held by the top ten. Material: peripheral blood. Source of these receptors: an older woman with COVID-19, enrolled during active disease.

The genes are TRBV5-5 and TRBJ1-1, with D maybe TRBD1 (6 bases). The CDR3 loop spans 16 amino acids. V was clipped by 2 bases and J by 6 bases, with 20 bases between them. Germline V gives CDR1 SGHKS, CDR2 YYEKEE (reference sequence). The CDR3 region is CASSFLLTGVSPEAFF. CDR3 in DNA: TGTGCCAGCAGCTTCCTTCTGACAGGAGTTAGCCCTGAAGCTTTCTTT.

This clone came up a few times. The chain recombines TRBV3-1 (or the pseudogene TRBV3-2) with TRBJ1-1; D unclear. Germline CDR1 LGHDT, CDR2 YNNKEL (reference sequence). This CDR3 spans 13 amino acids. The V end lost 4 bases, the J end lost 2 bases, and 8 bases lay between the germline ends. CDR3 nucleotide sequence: TGTGCCAGCAGCCTGGGCCTTAACACTGAAGCTTTCTTT. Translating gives CASSLGLNTEAFF.

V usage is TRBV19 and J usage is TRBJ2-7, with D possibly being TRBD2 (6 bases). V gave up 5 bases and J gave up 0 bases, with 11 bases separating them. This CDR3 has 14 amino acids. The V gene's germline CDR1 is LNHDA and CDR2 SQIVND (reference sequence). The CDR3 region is CASSARGSSYEQYF. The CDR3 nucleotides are TGTGCCAGTAGTGCCCGGGGGAGCTCCTACGAGCAGTACTTC.

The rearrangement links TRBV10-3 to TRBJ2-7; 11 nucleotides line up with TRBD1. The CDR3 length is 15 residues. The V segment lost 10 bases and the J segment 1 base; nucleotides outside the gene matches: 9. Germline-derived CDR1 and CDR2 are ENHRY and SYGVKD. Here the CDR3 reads CATLPGTGGSYEQYF. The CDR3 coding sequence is TGTGCCACGTTACCCGGGACAGGGGGATCCTACGAGCAGTACTTC.

The CDR3: CASSVLFTDTQYF. CDR3 nucleotides: TGTGCCAGCAGTGTCCTTTTCACAGATACGCAGTATTTT. This chain uses TRBV6-2 or TRBV6-3 with TRBJ2-3; no firm D call. Trimming stripped 5 bases from V and 2 bases from J, with 8 bases between. This CDR3 contains 13 residues. CDR1 and CDR2 (germline): MNHEY, SVGEGT.

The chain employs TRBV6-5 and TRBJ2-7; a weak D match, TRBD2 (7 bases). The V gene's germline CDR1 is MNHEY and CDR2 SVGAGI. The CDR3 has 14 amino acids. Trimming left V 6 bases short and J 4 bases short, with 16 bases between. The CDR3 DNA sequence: TGTGCCAGCAGGTTGGGCAGGGGAGGGTACGAGCAGTACTTC. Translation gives CASRLGRGGYEQYF.

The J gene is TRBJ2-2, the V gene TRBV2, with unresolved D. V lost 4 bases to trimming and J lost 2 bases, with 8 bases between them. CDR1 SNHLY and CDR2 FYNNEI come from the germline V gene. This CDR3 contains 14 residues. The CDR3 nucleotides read TGTGCCAGCAGTGTTGGCGGAAACACCGGGGAGCTGTTTTTT. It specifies CASSVGGNTGELFF.

The DNA for the CDR3 is TGTGCCAGCCCCAGGGATTCTGGGGCCAACGTCCTGACTTTC. Translated: CASPRDSGANVLTF. The chain couples TRBV6-5 to TRBJ2-6; possible D gene TRBD1, 5 bases. Germline loops: CDR1 MNHEY, CDR2 SVGAGI. Trimming stripped 8 bases from V and 1 base from J, with 9 bases between. The CDR3 is 14 residues long.

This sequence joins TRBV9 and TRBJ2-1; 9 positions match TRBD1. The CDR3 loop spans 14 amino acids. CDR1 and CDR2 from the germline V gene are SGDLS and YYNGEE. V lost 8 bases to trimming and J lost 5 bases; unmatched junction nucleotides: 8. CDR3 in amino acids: CASEGGQGNNEQFF. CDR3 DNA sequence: TGTGCCAGTGAGGGGGGACAGGGTAACAATGAGCAGTTCTTC.

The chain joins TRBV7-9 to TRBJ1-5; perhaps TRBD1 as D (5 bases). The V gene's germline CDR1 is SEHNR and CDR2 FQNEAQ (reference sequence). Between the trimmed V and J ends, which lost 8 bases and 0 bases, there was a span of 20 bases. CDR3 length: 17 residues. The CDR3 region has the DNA TGTGCCAGCCTGCCCGGGACTGGGGTAAATAGCAATCAGCCCCAGCATTTT. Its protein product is CASLPGTGVNSNQPQHF.

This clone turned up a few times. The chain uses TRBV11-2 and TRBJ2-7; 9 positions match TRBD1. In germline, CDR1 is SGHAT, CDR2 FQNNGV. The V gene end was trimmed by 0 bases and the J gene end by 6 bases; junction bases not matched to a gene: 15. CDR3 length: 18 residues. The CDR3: CASSLDAEQGASLGEQYF. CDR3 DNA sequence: TGTGCCAGCAGCTTAGATGCTGAACAGGGGGCTTCCCTCGGCGAGCAGTACTTC. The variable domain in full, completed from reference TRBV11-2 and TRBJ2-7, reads EAGVAQSPRYKIIEKRQSVAFWCNPISGHATLYWYQQILGQGPKLLIQFQNNGVVDDSQLPKDRFSAERLKGVDSTLKIQPAKLEDSAVYLCASSLDAEQGASLGEQYFGPGTRLTVT.

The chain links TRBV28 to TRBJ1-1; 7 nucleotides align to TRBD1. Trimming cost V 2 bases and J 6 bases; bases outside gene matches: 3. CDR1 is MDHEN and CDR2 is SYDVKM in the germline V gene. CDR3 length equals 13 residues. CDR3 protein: CASSLPQGAEAFF. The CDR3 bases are TGTGCCAGCAGTTTACCCCAGGGGGCTGAAGCTTTCTTT.

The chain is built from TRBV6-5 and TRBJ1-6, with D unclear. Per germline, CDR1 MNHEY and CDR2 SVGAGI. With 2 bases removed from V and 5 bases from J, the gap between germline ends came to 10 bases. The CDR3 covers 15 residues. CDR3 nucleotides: TGTGCCAGCAGTTACGTTAAGGAGAATAATTCACCCCTCCACTTT. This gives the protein CASSYVKENNSPLHF.

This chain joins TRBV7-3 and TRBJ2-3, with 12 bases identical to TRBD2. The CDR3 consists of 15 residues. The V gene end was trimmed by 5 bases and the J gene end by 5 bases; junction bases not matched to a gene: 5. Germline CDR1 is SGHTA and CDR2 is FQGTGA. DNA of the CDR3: TGTGCCAGCAGCACCTCTAGCGGGGGGGTAGATACGCAGTATTTT. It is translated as CASSTSSGGVDTQYF.

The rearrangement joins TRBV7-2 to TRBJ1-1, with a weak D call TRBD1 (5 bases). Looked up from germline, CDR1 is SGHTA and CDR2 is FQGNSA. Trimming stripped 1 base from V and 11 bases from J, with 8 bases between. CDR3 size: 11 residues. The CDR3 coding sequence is TGTGCCAGCAGCTTAGTTTCAGGGGCTTTCTTT. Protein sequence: CASSLVSGAFF.

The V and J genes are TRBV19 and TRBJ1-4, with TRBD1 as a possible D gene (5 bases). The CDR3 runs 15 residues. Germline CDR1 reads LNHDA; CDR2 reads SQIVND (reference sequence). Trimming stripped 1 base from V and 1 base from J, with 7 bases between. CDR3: CASSIVGGTNEKLFF. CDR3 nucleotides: TGTGCCAGTAGTATAGTCGGGGGAACTAATGAAAAACTGTTTTTT.

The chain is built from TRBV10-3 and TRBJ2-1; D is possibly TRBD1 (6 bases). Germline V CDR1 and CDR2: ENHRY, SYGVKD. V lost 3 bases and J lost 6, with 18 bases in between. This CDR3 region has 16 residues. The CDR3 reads CAISDSGTTLPNEQFF. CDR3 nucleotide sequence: TGTGCCATCAGTGATTCCGGGACAACCCTCCCCAATGAGCAGTTCTTC.

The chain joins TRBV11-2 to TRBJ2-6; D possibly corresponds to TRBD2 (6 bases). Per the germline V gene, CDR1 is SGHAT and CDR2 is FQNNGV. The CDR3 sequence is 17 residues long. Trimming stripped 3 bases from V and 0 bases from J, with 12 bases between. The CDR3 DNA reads TGTGCCAGCAGCTTTAGGGGAGGCTCCTCTGGGGCCAACGTCCTGACTTTC. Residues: CASSFRGGSSGANVLTF.

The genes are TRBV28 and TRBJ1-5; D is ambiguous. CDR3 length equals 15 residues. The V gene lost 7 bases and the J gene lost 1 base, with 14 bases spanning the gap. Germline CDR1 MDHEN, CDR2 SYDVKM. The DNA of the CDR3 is TGTGCCAGCATCAAAGGCGGGGAGAGCAATCAGCCCCAGCATTTT. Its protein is CASIKGGESNQPQHF.

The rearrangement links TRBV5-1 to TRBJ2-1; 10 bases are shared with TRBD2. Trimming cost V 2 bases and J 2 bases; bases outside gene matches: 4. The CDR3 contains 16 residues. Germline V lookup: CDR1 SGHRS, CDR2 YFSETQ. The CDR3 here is CASSLSGGAPYNEQFF. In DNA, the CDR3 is TGCGCCAGCAGCTTAAGCGGGGGGGCCCCCTACAATGAGCAGTTCTTC.

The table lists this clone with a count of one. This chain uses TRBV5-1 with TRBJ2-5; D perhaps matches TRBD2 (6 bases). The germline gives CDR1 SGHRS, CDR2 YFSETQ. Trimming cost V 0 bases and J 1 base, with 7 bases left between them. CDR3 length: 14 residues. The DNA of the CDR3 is TGCGCCAGCAGCTTGGGCGGGGTCCAAGAGACCCAGTACTTC. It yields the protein CASSLGGVQETQYF.

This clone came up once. In nucleotides, the CDR3 is TGTGCCAGCAGCCAAGACAGGATCTTACCCACAGATACGCAGTATTTT. Its translation is CASSQDRILPTDTQYF. V usage is TRBV3-1 (or the pseudogene TRBV3-2) and J usage is TRBJ2-3; unclear D gene. Germline assignment: CDR1 LGHDT and CDR2 YNNKEL (reference sequence). Between the trimmed V and J ends, which lost 0 bases and 2 bases, there was a span of 12 bases. This CDR3 region has 16 residues.

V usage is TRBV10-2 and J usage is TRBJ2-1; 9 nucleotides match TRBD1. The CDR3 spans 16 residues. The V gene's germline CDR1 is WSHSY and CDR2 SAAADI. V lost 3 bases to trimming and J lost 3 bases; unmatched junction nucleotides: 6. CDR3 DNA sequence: TGCGCCAGCAGTGACCCAACAGGGGGCATCTACAATGAGCAGTTCTTC. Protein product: CASSDPTGGIYNEQFF.

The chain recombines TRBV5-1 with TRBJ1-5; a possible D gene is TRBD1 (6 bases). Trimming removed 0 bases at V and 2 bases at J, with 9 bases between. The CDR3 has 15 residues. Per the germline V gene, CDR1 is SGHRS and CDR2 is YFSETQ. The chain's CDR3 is CASSLGTVGNQPQHF. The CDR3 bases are TGCGCCAGCAGCTTGGGGACAGTGGGCAATCAGCCCCAGCATTTT.

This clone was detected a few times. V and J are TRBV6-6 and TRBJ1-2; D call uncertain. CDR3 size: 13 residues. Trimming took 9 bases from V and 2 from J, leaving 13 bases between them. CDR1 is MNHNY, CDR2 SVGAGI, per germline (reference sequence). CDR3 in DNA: TGTGCCAGTCAAAGAGGAGGGAACTATGGCTACACCTTC. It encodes CASQRGGNYGYTF.

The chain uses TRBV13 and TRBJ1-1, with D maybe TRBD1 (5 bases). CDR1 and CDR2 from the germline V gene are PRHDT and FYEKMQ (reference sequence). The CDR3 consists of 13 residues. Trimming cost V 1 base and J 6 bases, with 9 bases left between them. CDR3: CASSLVREAEAFF. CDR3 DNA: TGTGCCAGCAGCTTAGTCAGGGAGGCTGAAGCTTTCTTT.

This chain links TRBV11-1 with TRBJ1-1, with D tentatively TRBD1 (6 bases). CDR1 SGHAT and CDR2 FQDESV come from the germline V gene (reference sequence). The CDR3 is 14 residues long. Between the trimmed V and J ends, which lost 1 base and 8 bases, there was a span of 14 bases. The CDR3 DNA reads TGTGCCAGCAGCTTAGGTTGGAGGACAGTAGAAGCTTTCTTT. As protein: CASSLGWRTVEAFF.

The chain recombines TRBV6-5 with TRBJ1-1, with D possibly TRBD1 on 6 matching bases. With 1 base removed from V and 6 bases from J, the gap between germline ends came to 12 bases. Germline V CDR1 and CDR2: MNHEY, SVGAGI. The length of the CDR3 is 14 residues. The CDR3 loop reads CASSYLRGGAEAFF. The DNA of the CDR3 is TGTGCCAGCAGTTACTTGAGAGGGGGGGCTGAAGCTTTCTTT.

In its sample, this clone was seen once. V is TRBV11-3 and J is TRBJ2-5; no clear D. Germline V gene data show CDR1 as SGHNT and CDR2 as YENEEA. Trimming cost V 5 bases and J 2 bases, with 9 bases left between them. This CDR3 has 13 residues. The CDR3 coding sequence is TGTGCCAGCAGCCGATTCTATCAAGAGACCCAGTACTTC. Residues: CASSRFYQETQYF.

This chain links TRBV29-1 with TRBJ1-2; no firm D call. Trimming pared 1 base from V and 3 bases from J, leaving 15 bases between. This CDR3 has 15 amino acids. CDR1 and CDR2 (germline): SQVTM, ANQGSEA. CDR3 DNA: TGCAGCGTTGAAGTGGGTCTTGCGGCGCACTATGGCTACACCTTC. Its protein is CSVEVGLAAHYGYTF.

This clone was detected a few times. In DNA, the CDR3 is TGCGCCAGCAGCCAAGATGGGGGGGTCTTAGATAATGAAAAACTGTTTTTT. As protein: CASSQDGGVLDNEKLFF. This sequence joins TRBV4-1 and TRBJ1-4, with D possibly TRBD1 on 5 matching bases. The CDR3 contains 17 residues. V lost 0 bases and J 4 bases, leaving 15 bases between the germline ends. The germline V gene has CDR1 MGHRA and CDR2 YSYEKL.